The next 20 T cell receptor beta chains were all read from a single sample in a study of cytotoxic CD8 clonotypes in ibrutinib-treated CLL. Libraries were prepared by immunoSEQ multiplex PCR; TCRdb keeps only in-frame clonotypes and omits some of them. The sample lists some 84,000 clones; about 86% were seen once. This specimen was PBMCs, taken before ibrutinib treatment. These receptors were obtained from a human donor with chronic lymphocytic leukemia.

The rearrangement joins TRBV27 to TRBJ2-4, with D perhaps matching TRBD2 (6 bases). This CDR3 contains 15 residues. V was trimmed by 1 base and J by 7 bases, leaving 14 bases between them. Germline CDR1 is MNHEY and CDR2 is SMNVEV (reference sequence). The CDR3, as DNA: TGTGCCAGCAGTTTATACGGGAGAGGGGAGAACATTCAGTACTTC. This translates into CASSLYGRGENIQYF.

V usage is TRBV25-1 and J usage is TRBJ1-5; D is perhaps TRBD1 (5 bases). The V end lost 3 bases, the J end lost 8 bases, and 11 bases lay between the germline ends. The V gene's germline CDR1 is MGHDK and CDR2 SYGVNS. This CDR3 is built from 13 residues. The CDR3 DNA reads TGTGCCAGCAGTGACAGGGTATCAGAGCCCCAGCATTTT. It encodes CASSDRVSEPQHF.

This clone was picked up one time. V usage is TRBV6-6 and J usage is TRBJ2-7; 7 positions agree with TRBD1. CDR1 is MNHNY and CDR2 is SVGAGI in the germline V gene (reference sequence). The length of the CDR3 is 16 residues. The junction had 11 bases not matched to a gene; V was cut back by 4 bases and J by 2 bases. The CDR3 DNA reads TGTGCCAGCAGTTCGAAAACCGGGACAGTGGCCTACGAGCAGTACTTC. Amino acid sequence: CASSSKTGTVAYEQYF.

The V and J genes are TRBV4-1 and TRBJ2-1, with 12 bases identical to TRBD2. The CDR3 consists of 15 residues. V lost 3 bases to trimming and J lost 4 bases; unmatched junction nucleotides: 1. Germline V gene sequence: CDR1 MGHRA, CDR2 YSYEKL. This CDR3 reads CASSHGLAGYNEQFF. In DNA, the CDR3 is TGCGCCAGCAGCCATGGACTAGCGGGGTACAATGAGCAGTTCTTC.

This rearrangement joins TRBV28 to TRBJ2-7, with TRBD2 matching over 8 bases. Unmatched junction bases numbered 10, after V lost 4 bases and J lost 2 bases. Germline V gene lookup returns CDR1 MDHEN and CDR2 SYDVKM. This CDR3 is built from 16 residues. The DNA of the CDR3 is TGTGCCAGCAGTTCTACTAGCGGTCCGAGGACCTACGAGCAGTACTTC. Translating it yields CASSSTSGPRTYEQYF.

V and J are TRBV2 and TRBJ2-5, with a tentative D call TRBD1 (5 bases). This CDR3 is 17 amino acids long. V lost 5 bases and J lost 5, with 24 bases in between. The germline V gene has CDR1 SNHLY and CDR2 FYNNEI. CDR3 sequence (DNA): TGTGCCAGCAGTTTTCTGAATTTAGGGGCATCCGGGGAGACCCAGTACTTC. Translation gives CASSFLNLGASGETQYF.

The CDR3 sequence is CASSISRLGEQYF. The CDR3 DNA is TGTGCCAGTAGTATCTCCCGGCTGGGCGAGCAGTACTTC. This chain links TRBV19 with TRBJ2-7, with D unresolved. Trimming removed 3 bases from V and 6 bases from J, with 12 bases in between. The CDR3 has 13 residues. Germline assignment: CDR1 LNHDA and CDR2 SQIVND (reference sequence). The full variable domain, in which reference TRBV19 and TRBJ2-7 provide the parts outside the CDR3, is DGGITQSPKYLFRKEGQNVTLSCEQNLNHDAMYWYRQDPGQGLRLIYYSQIVNDFQKGDIAEGYSVSREKKESFPLTVTSAQKNPTAFYLCASSISRLGEQYFGPGTRLTVT.

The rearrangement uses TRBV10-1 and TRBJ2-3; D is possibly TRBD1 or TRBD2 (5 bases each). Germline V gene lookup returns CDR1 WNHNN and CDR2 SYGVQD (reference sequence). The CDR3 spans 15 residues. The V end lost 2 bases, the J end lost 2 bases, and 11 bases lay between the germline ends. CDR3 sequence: CASSEEGLSTDTQYF. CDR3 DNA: TGCGCCAGCAGTGAGGAGGGGCTCTCCACAGATACGCAGTATTTT.

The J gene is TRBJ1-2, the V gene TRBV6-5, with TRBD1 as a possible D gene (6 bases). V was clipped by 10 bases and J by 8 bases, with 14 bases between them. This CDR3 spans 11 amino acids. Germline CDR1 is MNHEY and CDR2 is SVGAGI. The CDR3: CATGQMIGYTF. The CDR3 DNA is TGTGCCACCGGACAGATGATCGGCTACACCTTC.

The CDR3 bases are TGTGCCAGTAGCCCGACTCGAATAGCTCCCGGGGAGCTGTTTTTT. This codes for CASSPTRIAPGELFF. The chain couples TRBV19 to TRBJ2-2; D is unresolved. The germline gives CDR1 LNHDA, CDR2 SQIVND (reference sequence). Trimming took off 6 bases at V and 6 bases at J, with 17 bases between the two ends. The CDR3 sequence is 15 residues long.

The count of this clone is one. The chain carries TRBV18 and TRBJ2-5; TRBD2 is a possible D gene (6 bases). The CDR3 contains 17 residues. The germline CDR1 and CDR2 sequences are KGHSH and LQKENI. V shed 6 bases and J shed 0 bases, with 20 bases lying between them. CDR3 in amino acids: CASSSQIAANYQETQYF. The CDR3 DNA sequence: TGTGCCAGCTCCTCACAGATAGCGGCAAATTACCAAGAGACCCAGTACTTC.

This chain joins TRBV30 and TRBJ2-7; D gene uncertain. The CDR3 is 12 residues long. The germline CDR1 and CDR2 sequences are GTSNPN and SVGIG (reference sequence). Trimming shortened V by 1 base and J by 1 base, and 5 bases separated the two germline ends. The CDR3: CAWSEVSYEQYF. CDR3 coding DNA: TGTGCCTGGAGTGAAGTTTCCTACGAGCAGTACTTC.

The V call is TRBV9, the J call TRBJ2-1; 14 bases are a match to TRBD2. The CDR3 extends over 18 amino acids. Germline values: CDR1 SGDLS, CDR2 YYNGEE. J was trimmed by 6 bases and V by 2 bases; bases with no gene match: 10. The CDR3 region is CASSVTSGRAGDGNEQFF. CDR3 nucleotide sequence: TGTGCCAGCAGCGTGACTAGCGGGAGGGCCGGGGATGGCAATGAGCAGTTCTTC. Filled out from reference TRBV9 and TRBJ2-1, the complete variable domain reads DSGVTQTPKHLITATGQRVTLRCSPRSGDLSVYWYQQSLDQGLQFLIQYYNGEERAKGNILERFSAQQFPDLHSELNLSSLELGDSALYFCASSVTSGRAGDGNEQFFGPGTRLTVL.

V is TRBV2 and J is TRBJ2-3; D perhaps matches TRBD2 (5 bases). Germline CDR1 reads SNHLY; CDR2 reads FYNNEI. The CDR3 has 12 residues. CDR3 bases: TGTGCATCGCGGGCAAGCACAGATACGCAGTATTTT. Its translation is CASRASTDTQYF.

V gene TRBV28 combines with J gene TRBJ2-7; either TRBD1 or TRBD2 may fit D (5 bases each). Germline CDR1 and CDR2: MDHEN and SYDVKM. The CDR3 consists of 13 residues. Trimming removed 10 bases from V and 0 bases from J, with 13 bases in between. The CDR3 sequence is CATWDGSSYEQYF. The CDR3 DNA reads TGTGCCACCTGGGACGGCAGCTCCTACGAGCAGTACTTC.

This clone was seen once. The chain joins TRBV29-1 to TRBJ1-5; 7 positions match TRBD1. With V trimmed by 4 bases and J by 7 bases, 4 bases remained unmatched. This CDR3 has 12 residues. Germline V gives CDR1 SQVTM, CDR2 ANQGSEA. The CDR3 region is CSVGQGGQPQHF. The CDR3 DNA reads TGCAGCGTTGGACAGGGCGGGCAGCCCCAGCATTTT.

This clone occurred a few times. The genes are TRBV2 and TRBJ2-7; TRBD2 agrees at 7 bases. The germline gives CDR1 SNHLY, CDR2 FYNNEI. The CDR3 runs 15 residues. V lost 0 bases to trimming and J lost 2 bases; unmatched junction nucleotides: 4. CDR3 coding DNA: TGTGCCAGCAGTGAAGCGTACGGGAGGACCTACGAGCAGTACTTC. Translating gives CASSEAYGRTYEQYF.

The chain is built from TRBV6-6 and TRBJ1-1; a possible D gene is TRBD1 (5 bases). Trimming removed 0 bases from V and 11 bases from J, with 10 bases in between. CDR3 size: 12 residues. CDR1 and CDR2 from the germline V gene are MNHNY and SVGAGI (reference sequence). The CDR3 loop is CASSYSAGDAFF. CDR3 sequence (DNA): TGTGCCAGCAGTTACTCGGCTGGGGACGCTTTCTTT.

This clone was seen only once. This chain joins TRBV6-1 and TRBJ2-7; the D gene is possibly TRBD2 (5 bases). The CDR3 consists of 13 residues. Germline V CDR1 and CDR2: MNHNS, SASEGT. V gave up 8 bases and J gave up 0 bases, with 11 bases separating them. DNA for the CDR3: TGTGCCAGCCCGGGTGGACTCTCCTACGAGCAGTACTTC. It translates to CASPGGLSYEQYF.

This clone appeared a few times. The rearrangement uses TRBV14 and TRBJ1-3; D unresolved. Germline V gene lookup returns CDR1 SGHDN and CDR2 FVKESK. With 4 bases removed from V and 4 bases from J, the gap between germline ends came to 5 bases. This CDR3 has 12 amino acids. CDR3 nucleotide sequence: TGTGCCAGCAGCCCCTCGGGAAACACCATATATTTT. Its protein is CASSPSGNTIYF.